This T cell receptor beta chain came from a study of blood T cell repertoires in COVID-19. Whole-study context: The study drew acute and convalescent COVID-19 samples from the United States, Italy and Spain. T cells, B-cell-depleted T cells, or PBMCs provided the cDNA or gDNA that served as material.

The authors' processing: The assay estimated nucleated cells by amplifying reference gene primers. Data came from immunoSEQ multiplex PCR; TCRdb stores just in-frame clones and leaves some out. The V and J calls and the clone size are those of that table, but D and trimming were determined from the DNA. The sample has just under 60,000 clones, 78% seen once. Sequencing was done on a sample of peripheral blood. The origin of this receptor is a man older than 75 with acute or convalescent COVID-19.

This CDR3 is CASSQDPDRSQHF. The CDR3 DNA follows: TGTGCCAGCAGCCAAGATCCGGACAGGTCCCAGCATTTT. The V call is TRBV3-1 (or the pseudogene TRBV3-2), the J call TRBJ1-5; 7 bases are shared with TRBD1. CDR1 is LGHDT, CDR2 YNNKEL, per germline (reference sequence). The CDR3 has 13 amino acids. Trimming at V came to 0 bases and at J to 11 bases, leaving 4 bases not matched to a gene.